Listed below are T cell receptor beta chains from one sample, sequenced in a study of beta chain features in type 1 diabetes. Profiled with immunoSEQ multiplex PCR; TCRdb holds only in-frame clones, not every one. This table has more than 350,000 clones, approximately 10% appearing once. The material sequenced was naive CD4+ T cells from blood. The receptors derive from a woman under 30 in good health. CDR3s include the opening cysteine and the closing phenylalanine or tryptophan. D genes are given only for firm matches. Expanded clones get a size class; other rows say once, few or many, or leave the size out.

J gene	V gene	clone size	CDR3 length	D gene	CDR3 DNA	CDR3 protein
TRBJ2-7	TRBV15	few	13	-	TGTGCCACCAGCAGAGATCGTTCCTACGAGCAGTACTTC	CATSRDRSYEQYF
TRBJ1-1	TRBV7-9	few	15	TRBD1	TGTGCCAGCAGCTCGGCGGACAGGGAGAACACTGAAGCTTTCTTT	CASSSADRENTEAFF
TRBJ2-5	TRBV5-6	few	13	-	TGTGCCAGCAGCCCAGACAGGCAGGAGACCCAGTACTTC	CASSPDRQETQYF
TRBJ1-3	TRBV5-1	-	15	-	TGCGCCAGCAGCTTGGGACAGCGGACTGGAAACACCATATATTTT	CASSLGQRTGNTIYF
TRBJ2-1	TRBV7-9	-	15	TRBD2	TGTGCCAGCGGGCCGGGGCTAGCGGGAACCAATGAGCAGTTCTTC	CASGPGLAGTNEQFF
TRBJ2-5	TRBV5-4	few	14	TRBD1	TGTGCCAGCAGCCCAGGGACAGGACAAGAGACCCAGTACTTC	CASSPGTGQETQYF
TRBJ1-5	TRBV7-2	-	15	-	TGTGCCAGCAGCTTAAGGAGTGGCATACCACAGCCCCAGCATTTT	CASSLRSGIPQPQHF
TRBJ2-6	TRBV7-9	-	13	-	TGTGCCAGCAGCACCGCTGGCGCTCAAGTCCTGACTTTC	CASSTAGAQVLTF
TRBJ2-3	TRBV5-1	-	16	TRBD1	TGCGCCAGCAGCTTGGATCCCAGGGGGAACACAGATACGCAGTATTTT	CASSLDPRGNTDTQYF
TRBJ2-3	TRBV5-1	-	14	TRBD1	TGCGCCAGCAGGTTTACAGGGGGTTCAGATACGCAGTATTTT	CASRFTGGSDTQYF
TRBJ1-1	TRBV9	few	14	TRBD1	TGTGCCAGCAGCGTAGTAGGGACAGACACTGAAGCTTTCTTT	CASSVVGTDTEAFF
TRBJ2-1	TRBV2	few	15	TRBD1	TGTGCCAGCAGTAGACAGGGTTGGACGGGCAATGAGCAGTTCTTC	CASSRQGWTGNEQFF
TRBJ2-5	TRBV9	few	15	-	TGTGCCAGCAGCACCTCCGGGACCCGGGGCGAGACCCAGTACTTC	CASSTSGTRGETQYF
TRBJ1-5	TRBV29-1	-	13	-	TGCAGCGTTGAACAGGGTCCCAATCAGCCCCAGCATTTT	CSVEQGPNQPQHF
TRBJ2-6	TRBV18	-	20	TRBD1	TGTGCCAGCTCACCCGTGATAGGACAGGGGGCGCCTTCTGGGGCCAACGTCCTGACTTTC	CASSPVIGQGAPSGANVLTF
TRBJ1-2	TRBV7-2	few	13	-	TGTGCCAGCAGCCTAGGCGGGGACTATGGCTACACCTTC	CASSLGGDYGYTF
TRBJ2-3	TRBV9	-	16	-	TGTGCCAGCAGCCCCTCCCGGCTCGTAGCAGGAGATACGCAGTATTTT	CASSPSRLVAGDTQYF
TRBJ2-3	TRBV29-1	few	16	-	TGCAGCGTTGAACCCGGGGGTGCCGCGCTCACAGATACGCAGTATTTT	CSVEPGGAALTDTQYF
TRBJ1-1	TRBV2	few	13	-	TGTGCCAGCAGCACGGAGGAGAACACTGAAGCTTTCTTT	CASSTEENTEAFF
TRBJ2-5	TRBV4-3	few	13	-	TGCGCCAGCAGCCAAGTTGGCGGAGAGACCCAGTACTTC	CASSQVGGETQYF
TRBJ2-3	TRBV5-1	few	14	-	TGCGCCAGCAGCTTGGTCGGGACCACAGATACGCAGTATTTT	CASSLVGTTDTQYF
TRBJ1-6	TRBV11-1	-	13	-	TGTGCCAGCAGCTTACAGGGTGGTTCACCCCTCCACTTT	CASSLQGGSPLHF
TRBJ1-5	TRBV2	-	18	TRBD1	TGTGCCAGCAGTGATCCTGGACAGGGAGGATTTCCGAATCAGCCCCAGCATTTT	CASSDPGQGGFPNQPQHF
TRBJ2-1	TRBV2	-	13	TRBD2	TGTGCCAGCAGTCCCAGGGACTATTCGGAGCAGTTCTTC	CASSPRDYSEQFF
TRBJ1-1	TRBV7-9	-	15	-	TGTGCCAGCAGCTCTCCCAAACCGAGGAACACTGAAGCTTTCTTT	CASSSPKPRNTEAFF
TRBJ2-5	TRBV7-3	-	13	TRBD1	TGTGCCAGCAGCGCGGACAGGGAAGAGACCCAGTACTTC	CASSADREETQYF
TRBJ2-5	TRBV5-5	few	14	-	TGTGCCAGCAGCTTGGGGATATTCCAAGAGACCCAGTACTTC	CASSLGIFQETQYF
TRBJ1-2	TRBV5-1	-	13	-	TGCGCCAGCAGCTTGGACAGTTCGCTTGGCTACACCTTC	CASSLDSSLGYTF
TRBJ2-4	TRBV29-1	many	14	-	TGCAGCGTGACGGGGTCGTTAGCCAAAAACATTCAGTACTTC	CSVTGSLAKNIQYF
TRBJ2-3	TRBV7-8	few	16	-	TGTGCCAGCAGCTTATTACGGTTCCTCAGCGCAGATACGCAGTATTTT	CASSLLRFLSADTQYF
TRBJ2-3	TRBV28	-	13	TRBD2	TGTGCCAGCTTAGCGGGGAGCACAGATACGCAGTATTTT	CASLAGSTDTQYF
TRBJ2-5	TRBV2	-	13	-	TGTGCCAGCAGTGCTGATGCGGGGGAGACCCAGTACTTC	CASSADAGETQYF
TRBJ1-2	TRBV11-1	-	15	TRBD1	TGTGCCAGCAGCCCCTCGACAGGGGGCGACTATGGCTACACCTTC	CASSPSTGGDYGYTF
TRBJ2-1	TRBV11-2	few	13	-	TGTGCCAGCACCGGGACGTCCTACAATGAGCAGTTCTTC	CASTGTSYNEQFF
TRBJ2-3	TRBV14	few	12	TRBD1	TGTGCCAGCAGCCAGCAGGGGGTTACGCAGTATTTT	CASSQQGVTQYF
TRBJ2-7	TRBV5-1	-	15	TRBD2	TGCGCCAGCAGCTTGCTAGCGGGGGTCGCCTACGAGCAGTACTTC	CASSLLAGVAYEQYF
TRBJ2-1	TRBV10-3	few	15	-	TGTGCCATCAGTGAGTCAAAACGTTCCTACAATGAGCAGTTCTTC	CAISESKRSYNEQFF
TRBJ2-1	TRBV11-3	few	15	-	TGTGCCAGCAGCTTAGGGCTAGTTTTAGGCAATGAGCAGTTCTTC	CASSLGLVLGNEQFF
TRBJ2-4	TRBV19	few	14	TRBD1	TGTGCCAGTAGTGTTCGACAGGGGGTCGGCATTCAGTACTTC	CASSVRQGVGIQYF
TRBJ1-1	TRBV29-1	-	13	-	TGCAGCGTTATAGGGGGGCGAGAGACTGAAGCTTTCTTT	CSVIGGRETEAFF
TRBJ2-3	TRBV7-9	-	14	-	TGTGCCAGCAGCTTAGCGGGGGGTTTGGATACGCAGTATTTT	CASSLAGGLDTQYF
TRBJ1-3	TRBV28	few	14	-	TGTGCCAGCAGTTTGACGGTTTCTGGAAACACCATATATTTT	CASSLTVSGNTIYF
TRBJ2-1	TRBV18	-	12	-	TGTGCCAGCTCACTTTTGATCGGCGAGCAGTTCTTC	CASSLLIGEQFF
TRBJ2-1	TRBV7-9	-	13	-	TGTGCCAGCAGCTTAAACCAGTACAATGAGCAGTTCTTC	CASSLNQYNEQFF
TRBJ2-1	TRBV7-8	many	13	-	TGTGCCAGCAGCTTGGGACGAAACAATGAGCAGTTCTTC	CASSLGRNNEQFF
TRBJ1-4	TRBV5-6	-	13	TRBD1	TGTGCCAGCGGGACAGCAACTAATGAAAAACTGTTTTTT	CASGTATNEKLFF
TRBJ2-7	TRBV9	-	15	TRBD1	TGTGCCAGCAGCGTAGTAGGGGGCGACTCCTACGAGCAGTACTTC	CASSVVGGDSYEQYF
TRBJ1-2	TRBV6-6	-	10	-	TGTGCCAGCAGTAACTATGGCTACACCTTC	CASSNYGYTF
TRBJ2-3	TRBV9	few	14	-	TGTGCCAGCAGCGTAGAGAGCTTAACAGATACGCAGTATTTT	CASSVESLTDTQYF
TRBJ1-1	TRBV4-1	-	19	TRBD1	TGCGCCAGCAGCCAAGATCACCCCCGGGACAGGGGAGTAAGGACTGAAGCTTTCTTT	CASSQDHPRDRGVRTEAFF
TRBJ2-3	TRBV18	-	15	-	TGTGCCAGCTCAAGGGCAGGGTACGGCACAGATACGCAGTATTTT	CASSRAGYGTDTQYF
TRBJ2-5	TRBV30	few	15	TRBD2	TGTGCCTGCTCCCCGGGACTAGCGCCTCAAGAGACCCAGTACTTC	CACSPGLAPQETQYF
TRBJ2-5	TRBV5-4	-	15	TRBD1	TGTGCCAGCAGCGCGAGCCACAGGGGGCGAGAGACCCAGTACTTC	CASSASHRGRETQYF
TRBJ2-5	TRBV7-9	-	15	TRBD2	TGTGCCAGCAGCTTGCAGACTAGCGGGGAAGAGACCCAGTACTTC	CASSLQTSGEETQYF
TRBJ2-3	TRBV7-9	-	15	-	TGTGCCAGCAGCCGCACCCGTGACGGGGAACGGACGCAGTATTTT	CASSRTRDGERTQYF
TRBJ2-3	TRBV6-5	-	15	-	TGTGCCAGCAGTTACCTCAGGGGTCGCACAGATACGCAGTATTTT	CASSYLRGRTDTQYF
TRBJ1-5	TRBV28	few	13	-	TGTGCCAGCAGTCCAACCATAAATCAGCCCCAGCATTTT	CASSPTINQPQHF